The 30 T cell receptor beta chains below come from one sample, sequenced in a study of blood T cells in healthy people across ages. Alongside a J-beta primer mix, a sample-barcoded 5' primer served in a second PCR lasting about 7 to 11 cycles. TCRdb called the 5' RACE reads again in MiXCR, with one record for every CDR3 protein. The sample lists about 1.1 million distinct CDR3 sequences, less than 45% occurring once. The specimen sequenced was blood. All receptors come from a young man in good health.

The J gene is TRBJ2-1, the V gene TRBV7-2; 8 bases are a match to TRBD2. Germline CDR1 is SGHTA and CDR2 is FQGNSA. Trimming cost V 6 bases and J 6 bases; bases outside gene matches: 16. The CDR3 runs 17 residues. CDR3 nucleotides: TGTGCCAGCAGTTTATACGGGGGGGCCCGGTACCGCAATGAGCAGTTCTTC. It specifies CASSLYGGARYRNEQFF.

The chain recombines TRBV29-1 with TRBJ1-3; 8 bases align to TRBD1. This CDR3 is 14 amino acids long. V trimming: 3 bases; J trimming: 2 bases; junction bases outside the gene matches: 3. Germline values: CDR1 SQVTM, CDR2 ANQGSEA. CDR3 loop: CSVDRGQAGNTIYF. CDR3 in DNA: TGCAGCGTTGACAGGGGGCAAGCTGGAAACACCATATATTTT.

The sample holds a few counts of this clonotype. This sequence joins TRBV5-1 and TRBJ1-5; 7 bases map to TRBD1. CDR1 is SGHRS and CDR2 is YFSETQ in the germline V gene. The CDR3 runs to 14 residues. The V segment lost 4 bases and the J segment 5 bases; nucleotides outside the gene matches: 6. The CDR3 sequence: CASSQPTGYQPQHF. The CDR3 nucleotides read TGCGCCAGCAGCCAACCGACAGGGTATCAGCCCCAGCATTTT.

As concerns this clonotype: No conserved phenylalanine or tryptophan ends this CDR3, so it is likely a read error. This chain links TRBV4-2 with TRBJ1-1; possible D gene TRBD1, 6 bases. The germline V gene has CDR1 LGHNA and CDR2 YNFKEQ. The CDR3 has 14 residues. V lost 5 bases to trimming and J lost 7 bases, with 17 bases between them. CDR3 sequence: CASSTPGQPYEAFL. The CDR3 DNA reads TGTGCCAGCAGCACCCCCGGACAGCCCTATGAAGCTTTCTTA.

This chain joins TRBV6-2 or TRBV6-3 and TRBJ2-4; D tentatively fits TRBD1 or TRBD2 (5 bases each). Between the trimmed V and J ends, which lost 2 bases and 13 bases, there was a span of 27 bases. The CDR3 spans 17 residues. Germline V lookup: CDR1 MNHEY, CDR2 SVGEGT. This CDR3 is CASSYSVGRRLLDKQYF. The CDR3 coding sequence is TGTGCCAGCAGTTACAGTGTGGGACGGCGTCTCCTAGACAAGCAGTACTTC.

V usage is TRBV4-3 and J usage is TRBJ2-3, with 9 bases aligning to TRBD2. Trimming cost V 3 bases and J 4 bases; bases outside gene matches: 14. From germline, CDR1 is LGHNA and CDR2 YSLEER. The CDR3 is made up of 18 amino acids. The CDR3 DNA reads as TGCGCCAGCAGCCACAGCGGACTAGCGACCGCCCGGGCAGATACGCAGTATTTT. Its protein product is CASSHSGLATARADTQYF.

The chain combines TRBV6-2 or TRBV6-3 with TRBJ1-2; 7 bases align to TRBD1. CDR3 length: 15 amino acids. Trimming cost V 7 bases and J 6 bases; bases outside gene matches: 14. Per the germline V gene, CDR1 is MNHEY and CDR2 is SVGEGT. The CDR3 protein is CASKFLNRGRDGYTF. Written as DNA, the CDR3 is TGTGCCAGCAAGTTCCTTAACAGGGGAAGGGATGGCTACACCTTC.

The chain has TRBV2 and TRBJ2-1; D call uncertain. Germline CDR1 is SNHLY and CDR2 is FYNNEI. This CDR3 is built from 16 residues. V gave up 2 bases and J gave up 0 bases, with 11 bases separating them. Written as DNA, the CDR3 is TGTGCCAGCAGTGAATGGCGCCTCGCCTCCTACAATGAGCAGTTCTTC. It specifies CASSEWRLASYNEQFF. The whole variable domain, remainder taken from reference TRBV2 and TRBJ2-1, is EPEVTQTPSHQVTQMGQEVILRCVPISNHLYFYWYRQILGQKVEFLVSFYNNEISEKSEIFDDQFSVERPDGSNFTLKIRSTKLEDSAMYFCASSEWRLASYNEQFFGPGTRLTVL.

The CDR3 nucleotides read TGCGCCAGCAGCCACGGGGGGAAGGGGAACACTGAAGCTTTCTTT. This encodes CASSHGGKGNTEAFF. The chain uses TRBV4-1 and TRBJ1-1, with D perhaps TRBD1 (5 bases). The germline V gene has CDR1 MGHRA and CDR2 YSYEKL. The CDR3 consists of 15 residues. Trimming removed 3 bases from V and 1 base from J, with 12 bases in between.

The CDR3: CASSARQGPTFHYEQYF. As DNA, the CDR3 is TGTGCCAGCAGTGCCAGACAGGGTCCTACTTTCCACTACGAGCAGTACTTC. The rearrangement uses TRBV28 and TRBJ2-7; TRBD1 agrees at 7 bases. The CDR3 has 17 residues. The V and J ends lost 5 bases and 3 bases, in that order; junction bases with no gene match: 16. Germline V gives CDR1 MDHEN, CDR2 SYDVKM.

The DNA for the CDR3 is TGTGCCAGCAGCGCGTGGGGTACAGCTAACTATGGCTACACCTTC. It translates to CASSAWGTANYGYTF. V and J are TRBV9 and TRBJ1-2, with D unclear. The CDR3 has 15 residues. Germline-derived CDR1 and CDR2 are SGDLS and YYNGEE. Trimming cost V 3 bases and J 0 bases, with 12 bases left between them. Using reference TRBV9 and TRBJ1-2 for the parts outside the CDR3, the full variable domain is DSGVTQTPKHLITATGQRVTLRCSPRSGDLSVYWYQQSLDQGLQFLIQYYNGEERAKGNILERFSAQQFPDLHSELNLSSLELGDSALYFCASSAWGTANYGYTFGSGTRLTVV.

V and J are TRBV20-1 and TRBJ2-3; D could derive from TRBD1 or TRBD2 (6 bases each). This CDR3 is built from 15 residues. The V gene lost 0 bases and the J gene lost 5 bases, with 15 bases spanning the gap. The germline CDR1 and CDR2 sequences are DFQATT and SNEGSKA (reference sequence). This chain's CDR3 is CSAREGLGGLDTQYF. As DNA, the CDR3 is TGCAGTGCTAGAGAAGGACTGGGGGGCCTAGATACGCAGTATTTT.

This clonotype appeared many times. The V gene is TRBV20-1, the J gene TRBJ2-3, with 12 bases fitting TRBD2. The CDR3 has 18 residues. Germline CDR1 reads DFQATT; CDR2 reads SNEGSKA (reference sequence). V lost 0 bases, J lost 0 bases, and 7 bases stayed unmatched. The CDR3 DNA reads as TGCAGTGCTAGAGATTCCCTAGCGGGGGGGCCAAGCACAGATACGCAGTATTTT. Its protein is CSARDSLAGGPSTDTQYF.

The chain links TRBV14 to TRBJ2-5, with TRBD1 as a possible D gene (5 bases). The DNA end is a closer match to TRBJ2-7, so the J assignment may be wrong. Per germline, CDR1 SGHDN and CDR2 FVKESK. The CDR3 is made up of 14 amino acids. The CDR3 coding sequence is TGTGCCAGCAGCCAAGGTTCCAGGGTCAACGAGCAGTACTTC. Amino acids: CASSQGSRVNEQYF.

The gene calls are TRBV28 and TRBJ1-2; 7 bases fit TRBD1. The V gene's germline CDR1 is MDHEN and CDR2 SYDVKM. Trimming at V came to 5 bases and at J to 3 bases, leaving 12 bases not matched to a gene. The CDR3 is 16 amino acids. CDR3 protein: CASSPWDSGSYYGYTF. The CDR3 nucleotides read TGTGCCAGCAGTCCCTGGGACAGCGGAAGTTACTATGGCTACACCTTC.

This rearrangement joins TRBV7-9 to TRBJ1-1; weak D call: TRBD1 (5 bases). Per germline, CDR1 SEHNR and CDR2 FQNEAQ (reference sequence). Trimming removed 3 bases from V and 5 bases from J, with 13 bases in between. The CDR3 sequence is 14 residues long. Here the CDR3 reads CASSFGGIGTEAFF. The CDR3 bases are TGTGCCAGCAGCTTTGGGGGAATTGGGACTGAAGCTTTCTTT.

The chain joins TRBV19 to TRBJ1-1, with 7 bases aligning to TRBD1. Germline CDR1 is LNHDA and CDR2 is SQIVND (reference sequence). The CDR3 contains 17 residues. With 4 bases clipped from V and 4 bases from J, the junction kept 15 bases outside the gene matches. Here the CDR3 reads CASSRSNLRNRGTEAFF. CDR3 sequence (DNA): TGTGCCAGTAGTAGGTCGAACCTCCGGAACAGGGGCACTGAAGCTTTCTTT.

This clonotype has only a few counts. The chain's CDR3 is CASSYPNEQYF. For the CDR3, the DNA is TGTGCCAGCAGTTACCCCAATGAGCAGTACTTC. The rearrangement links TRBV6-2 or TRBV6-3 to TRBJ2-7; D is uncertain. Germline V gene data show CDR1 as MNHEY and CDR2 as SVGEGT. V was pared by 2 bases and J by 7 bases, with 6 bases between. The CDR3 covers 11 residues.

The chain joins TRBV6-2 or TRBV6-3 to TRBJ2-1; TRBD2 matches 8 bases. J gave up 7 bases and V 6 bases, and 11 bases lay outside the gene matches. There are 15 residues in the CDR3. Per the germline V gene, CDR1 is MNHEY and CDR2 is SVGEGT. CDR3: CASSQLGLGGNEQFF. The CDR3 bases are TGTGCCAGCAGCCAACTGGGACTAGGGGGTAATGAGCAGTTCTTC.

The chain combines TRBV9 with TRBJ1-2, with 7 nucleotides matching TRBD1. With V trimmed by 6 bases and J by 2 bases, 4 bases remained unmatched. Germline assignment: CDR1 SGDLS and CDR2 YYNGEE. The CDR3 totals 13 residues. CDR3 in amino acids: CASKGAGNYGYTF. Here the CDR3 DNA reads TGTGCCAGCAAGGGGGCAGGGAACTATGGCTACACCTTC.

Notes on this clonotype: One junction end disagrees with the germline gene, perhaps due to a read error. The rearrangement uses TRBV7-2 and TRBJ1-1; unclear D gene. This CDR3 contains 15 residues. Germline lookup yields CDR1 SGHTA and CDR2 FQGNSA. In DNA form, the CDR3 reads TGTGCCAGCAGCTTAGGCGCGGACCCCAACACTGAAGTTTTCTTT. Protein sequence: CASSLGADPNTEVFF.

The J gene is TRBJ2-3, the V gene TRBV20-1, with 8 nucleotides matching TRBD2. V lost 0 bases, J lost 0 bases, and 14 bases stayed unmatched. CDR3 length equals 19 residues. In germline, CDR1 is DFQATT, CDR2 SNEGSKA (reference sequence). CDR3 nucleotide sequence: TGCAGTGCTAGAGATCTGGGGATAATAGCGGGGTTGAGCACAGATACGCAGTATTTT. It yields the protein CSARDLGIIAGLSTDTQYF.

As to this clonotype: A much larger clone lies a single base off, so this may be a read error. The V call is TRBV4-3, the J call TRBJ1-2, with a tentative D call TRBD1 (6 bases). The CDR3 has 17 amino acids. Germline lookup yields CDR1 LGHNA and CDR2 YSLEER. The DNA for the CDR3 is TGCGCCAGCAGCCAAGATAGGGAGACAGGCTTTAACTATGGCCACACCTTC. Translation: CASSQDRETGFNYGHTF.

The chain recombines TRBV7-8 with TRBJ2-5, with TRBD1 matching over 12 bases. V lost 4 bases to trimming and J lost 2 bases; unmatched junction nucleotides: 14. CDR1 and CDR2 from the germline V gene are SGHVS and FQNEAQ. The CDR3 covers 19 residues. CDR3 sequence (DNA): TGTGCCAGCAGCTCGGGACAGGGGGCTTTGAGGTTTGGGCAAGAGACCCAGTACTTC. This encodes CASSSGQGALRFGQETQYF.

The rearrangement links TRBV7-2 to TRBJ2-5, with a tentative D call TRBD2 (5 bases). CDR1 and CDR2 (germline): SGHTA, FQGNSA. V was cut by 1 base and J by 11 bases, with 17 bases left in between. The CDR3 sequence is 14 residues long. The CDR3 here is CASSLGVSANEQYF. In DNA, the CDR3 is TGTGCCAGCAGCTTAGGTGTTAGCGCCAATGAGCAGTACTTC.

This clonotype was recorded a few times. V and J are TRBV7-2 and TRBJ1-2; D gene ambiguous. CDR3 length: 14 amino acids. Trimming pared 5 bases from V and 4 bases from J, leaving 14 bases between. From germline, CDR1 is SGHTA and CDR2 FQGNSA. CDR3 in amino acids: CASSEGPSPYGYTF. DNA of the CDR3: TGTGCCAGCAGCGAGGGCCCCTCCCCCTATGGCTACACCTTC.

Notes on this clonotype: Relative to the germline gene, one junction end is altered; a read error may explain this. V gene TRBV4-1 combines with J gene TRBJ1-2, with unresolved D. This CDR3 is 12 amino acids long. Germline loops: CDR1 MGHRA, CDR2 YSYEKL. The CDR3, as DNA: TGCGCCAGCAGCCCTGATAACTATAGCTACACCTTC. This codes for CASSPDNYSYTF.

This CDR3 reads CASSTSTGRTEAFF. CDR3 in DNA: TGCGCCAGCAGCACCTCGACAGGGAGGACTGAAGCTTTCTTT. This rearrangement joins TRBV5-1 to TRBJ1-1; 7 bases line up with TRBD1. The CDR3 covers 14 residues. With V trimmed by 4 bases and J by 5 bases, 8 bases remained unmatched. Germline V gene data show CDR1 as SGHRS and CDR2 as YFSETQ.

The chain joins TRBV19 to TRBJ1-2; D is uncertain. Germline CDR1 reads LNHDA; CDR2 reads SQIVND (reference sequence). V lost 10 bases and J 5 bases, leaving 14 bases between the germline ends. This CDR3 comprises 12 residues. CDR3 residues: CATRRHSYGYTF. For the CDR3, the DNA is TGTGCCACCCGGCGGCATTCTTATGGCTACACCTTC.

The rearrangement joins TRBV11-2 to TRBJ2-3; 8 bases map to TRBD2. J was trimmed by 6 bases and V by 5 bases; bases with no gene match: 7. In germline, CDR1 is SGHAT, CDR2 FQNNGV. This CDR3 region has 14 residues. DNA for the CDR3: TGTGCCAGCAGCCTTAGCGGGGAACACGATACGCAGTATTTT. This encodes CASSLSGEHDTQYF. The whole variable domain, filled in from reference TRBV11-2 and TRBJ2-3, reads EAGVAQSPRYKIIEKRQSVAFWCNPISGHATLYWYQQILGQGPKLLIQFQNNGVVDDSQLPKDRFSAERLKGVDSTLKIQPAKLEDSAVYLCASSLSGEHDTQYFGPGTRLTVL.